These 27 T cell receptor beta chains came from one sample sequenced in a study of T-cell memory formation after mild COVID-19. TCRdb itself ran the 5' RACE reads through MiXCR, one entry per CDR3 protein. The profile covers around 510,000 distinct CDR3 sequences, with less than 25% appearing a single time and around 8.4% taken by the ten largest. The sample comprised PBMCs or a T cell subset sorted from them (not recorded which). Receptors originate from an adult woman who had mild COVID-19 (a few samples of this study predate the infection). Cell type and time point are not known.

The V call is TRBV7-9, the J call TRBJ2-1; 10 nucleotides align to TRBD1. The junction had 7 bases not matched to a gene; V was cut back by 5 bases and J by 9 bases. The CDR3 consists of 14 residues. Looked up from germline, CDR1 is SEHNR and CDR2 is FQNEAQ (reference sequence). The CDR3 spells CASSNGQGEGEQFF. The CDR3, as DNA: TGTGCCAGCAGCAATGGACAGGGGGAGGGTGAGCAGTTCTTC.

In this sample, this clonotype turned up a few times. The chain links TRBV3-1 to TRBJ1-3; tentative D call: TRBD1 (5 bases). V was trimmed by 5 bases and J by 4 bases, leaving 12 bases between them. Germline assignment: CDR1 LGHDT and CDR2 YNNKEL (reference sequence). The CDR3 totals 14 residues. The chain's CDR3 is CASSDGTLGNTIYF. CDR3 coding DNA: TGTGCCAGCAGCGATGGGACGTTGGGAAACACCATATATTTT.

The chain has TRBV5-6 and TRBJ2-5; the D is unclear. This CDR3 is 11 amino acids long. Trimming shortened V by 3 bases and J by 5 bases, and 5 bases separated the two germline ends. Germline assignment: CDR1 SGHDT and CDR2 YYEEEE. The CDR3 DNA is TGTGCCAGCAGCTCCTCGGAGACCCAGTACTTC. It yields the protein CASSSSETQYF.

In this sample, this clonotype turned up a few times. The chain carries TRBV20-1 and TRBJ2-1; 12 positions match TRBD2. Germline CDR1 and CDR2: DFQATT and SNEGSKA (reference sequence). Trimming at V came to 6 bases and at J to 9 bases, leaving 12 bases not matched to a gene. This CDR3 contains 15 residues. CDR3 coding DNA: TGCAGTGCGATACGGACTAGCGGGAAGTATGGTGAGCAGTTCTTC. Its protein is CSAIRTSGKYGEQFF.

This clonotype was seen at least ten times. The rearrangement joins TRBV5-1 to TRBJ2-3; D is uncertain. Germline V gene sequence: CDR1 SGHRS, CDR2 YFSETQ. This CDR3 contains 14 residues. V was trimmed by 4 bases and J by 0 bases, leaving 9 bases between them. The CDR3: CASSRDTSTDTQYF. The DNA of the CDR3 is TGCGCCAGCAGCCGAGATACTAGCACAGATACGCAGTATTTT.

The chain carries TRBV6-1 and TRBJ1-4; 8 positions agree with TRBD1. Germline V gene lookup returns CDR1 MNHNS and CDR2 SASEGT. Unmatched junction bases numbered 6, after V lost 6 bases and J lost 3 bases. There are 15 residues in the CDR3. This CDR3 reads CASRRQGIPNEKLFF. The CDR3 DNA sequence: TGTGCCAGCAGAAGACAGGGGATCCCTAATGAAAAACTGTTTTTT.

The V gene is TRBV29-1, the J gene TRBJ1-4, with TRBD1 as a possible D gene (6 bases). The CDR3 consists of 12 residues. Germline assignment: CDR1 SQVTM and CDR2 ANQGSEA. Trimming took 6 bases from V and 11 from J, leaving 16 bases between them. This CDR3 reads CSVRGGGGKLFF. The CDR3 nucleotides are TGCAGCGTACGAGGGGGAGGGGGGAAACTGTTTTTT.

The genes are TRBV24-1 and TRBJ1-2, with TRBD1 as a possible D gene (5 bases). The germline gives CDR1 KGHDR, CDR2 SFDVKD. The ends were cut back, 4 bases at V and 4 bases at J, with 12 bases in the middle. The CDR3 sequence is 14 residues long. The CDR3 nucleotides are TGTGCCACCAGTGACGGGACGCGGGCCTATGGCTACACCTTC. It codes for CATSDGTRAYGYTF.

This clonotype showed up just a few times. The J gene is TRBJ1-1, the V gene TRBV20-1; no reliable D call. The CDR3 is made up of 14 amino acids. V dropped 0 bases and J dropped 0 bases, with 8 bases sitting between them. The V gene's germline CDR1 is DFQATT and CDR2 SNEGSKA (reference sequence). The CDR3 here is CSAREPSMNTEAFF. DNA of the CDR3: TGCAGTGCTAGAGAACCCAGCATGAACACTGAAGCTTTCTTT.

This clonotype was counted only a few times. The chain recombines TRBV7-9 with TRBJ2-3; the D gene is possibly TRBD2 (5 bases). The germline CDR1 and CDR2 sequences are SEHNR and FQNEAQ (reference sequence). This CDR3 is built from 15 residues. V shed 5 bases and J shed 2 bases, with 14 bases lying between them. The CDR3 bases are TGTGCCAGCAGCCCGCCGGGGAGTCCCACAGATACGCAGTATTTT. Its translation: CASSPPGSPTDTQYF.

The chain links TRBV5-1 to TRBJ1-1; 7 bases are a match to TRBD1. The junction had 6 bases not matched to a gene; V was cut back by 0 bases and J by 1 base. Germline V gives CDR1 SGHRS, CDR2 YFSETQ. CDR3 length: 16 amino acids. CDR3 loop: CASSLGPRGGNTEAFF. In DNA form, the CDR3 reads TGCGCCAGCAGCTTGGGCCCCAGGGGGGGGAACACTGAAGCTTTCTTT.

CDR3 DNA: TGTGCCAGCAGTGACGGTACTAGCGGGGGCTCCTACAATGAGCAGTTCTTC. Encoded protein: CASSDGTSGGSYNEQFF. The chain uses TRBV6-4 and TRBJ2-1; TRBD2 agrees at 11 bases. The V and J ends lost 2 bases and 0 bases, in that order; junction bases with no gene match: 3. Germline CDR1 and CDR2: MRHNA and SNTAGT. This CDR3 has 17 amino acids.

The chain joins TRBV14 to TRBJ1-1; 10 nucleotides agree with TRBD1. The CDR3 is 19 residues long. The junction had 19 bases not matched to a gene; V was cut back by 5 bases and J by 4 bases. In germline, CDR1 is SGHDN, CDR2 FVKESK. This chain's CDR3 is CASSETGGIRPGRGTEAFF. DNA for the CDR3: TGTGCCAGCAGCGAGACAGGGGGCATAAGGCCTGGTAGAGGCACTGAAGCTTTCTTT.

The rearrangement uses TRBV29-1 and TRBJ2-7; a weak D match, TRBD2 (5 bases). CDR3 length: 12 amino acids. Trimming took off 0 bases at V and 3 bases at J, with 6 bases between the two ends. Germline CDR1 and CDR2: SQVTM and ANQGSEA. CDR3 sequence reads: CSVEDRGYEQYF. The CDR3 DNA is TGCAGCGTTGAAGATCGGGGCTACGAGCAGTACTTC.

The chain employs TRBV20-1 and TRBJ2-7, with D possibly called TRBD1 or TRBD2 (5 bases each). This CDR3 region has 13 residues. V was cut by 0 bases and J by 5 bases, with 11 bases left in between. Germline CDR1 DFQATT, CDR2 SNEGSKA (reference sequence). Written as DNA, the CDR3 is TGCAGTGCTAGAGACCCCAGGGACCACGAGCAGTACTTC. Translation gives CSARDPRDHEQYF.

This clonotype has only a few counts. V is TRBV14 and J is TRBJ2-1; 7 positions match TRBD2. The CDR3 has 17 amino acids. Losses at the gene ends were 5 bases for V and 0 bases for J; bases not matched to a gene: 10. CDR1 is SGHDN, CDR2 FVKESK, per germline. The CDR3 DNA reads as TGTGCCAGCAGCGGACGACTAGCCCTTAGCTCCTACAATGAGCAGTTCTTC. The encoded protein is CASSGRLALSSYNEQFF.

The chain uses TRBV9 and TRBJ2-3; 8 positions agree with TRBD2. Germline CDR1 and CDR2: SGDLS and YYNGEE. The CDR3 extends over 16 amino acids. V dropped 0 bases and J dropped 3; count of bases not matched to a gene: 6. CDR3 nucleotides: TGTGCCAGCAGCGTAGAGAGTAGCGGGAAAACAGATACGCAGTATTTT. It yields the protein CASSVESSGKTDTQYF.

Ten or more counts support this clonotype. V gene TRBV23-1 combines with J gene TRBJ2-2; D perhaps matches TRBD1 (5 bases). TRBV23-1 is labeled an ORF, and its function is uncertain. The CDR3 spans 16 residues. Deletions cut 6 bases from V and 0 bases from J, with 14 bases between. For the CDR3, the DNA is TGCGCCAGCAGAAGAAGCAGGGTTCCGAACACCGGGGAGCTGTTTTTT. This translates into CASRRSRVPNTGELFF.

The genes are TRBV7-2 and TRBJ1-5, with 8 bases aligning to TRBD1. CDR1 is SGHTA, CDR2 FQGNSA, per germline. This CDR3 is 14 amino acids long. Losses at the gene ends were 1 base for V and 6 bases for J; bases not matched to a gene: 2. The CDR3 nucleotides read TGTGCCAGCAGCTTAGGGACAGGGTCTCAGCCCCAGCATTTT. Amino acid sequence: CASSLGTGSQPQHF.

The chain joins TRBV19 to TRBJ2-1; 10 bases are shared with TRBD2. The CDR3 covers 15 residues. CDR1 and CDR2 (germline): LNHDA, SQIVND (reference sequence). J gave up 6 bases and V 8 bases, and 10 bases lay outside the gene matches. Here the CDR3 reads CASSQPGLASNEQFF. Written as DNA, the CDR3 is TGTGCCAGTTCCCAGCCGGGACTAGCGTCCAATGAGCAGTTCTTC.

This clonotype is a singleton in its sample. CDR3 DNA: TGTGCCAGCAGCTCACTGACAGGGGGCGGGCAGCCCCAGCATTTT. Translating gives CASSSLTGGGQPQHF. The chain has TRBV7-9 and TRBJ1-5; 10 bases are a match to TRBD1. Per the germline V gene, CDR1 is SEHNR and CDR2 is FQNEAQ (reference sequence). The CDR3 length is 15 residues. V lost 4 bases to trimming and J lost 7 bases; unmatched junction nucleotides: 7.

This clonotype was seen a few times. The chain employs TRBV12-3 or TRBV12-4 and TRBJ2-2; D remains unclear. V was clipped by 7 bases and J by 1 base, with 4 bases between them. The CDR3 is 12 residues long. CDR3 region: CASTRNTGELFF. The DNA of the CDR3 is TGTGCCAGCACCAGGAACACCGGGGAGCTGTTTTTT.

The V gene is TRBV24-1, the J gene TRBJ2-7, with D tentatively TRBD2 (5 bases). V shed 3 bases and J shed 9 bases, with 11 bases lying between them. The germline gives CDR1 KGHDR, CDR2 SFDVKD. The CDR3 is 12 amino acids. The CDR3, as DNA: TGTGCCACCAGTGATAGAGGGATGAGGCAGTACTTC. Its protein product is CATSDRGMRQYF.

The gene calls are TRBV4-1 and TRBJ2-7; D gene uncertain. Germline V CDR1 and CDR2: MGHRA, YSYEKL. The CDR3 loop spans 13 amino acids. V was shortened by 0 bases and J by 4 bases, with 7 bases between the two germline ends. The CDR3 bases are TGCGCCAGCAGCCAAGACGGAGATTACGAGCAGTACTTC. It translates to CASSQDGDYEQYF.

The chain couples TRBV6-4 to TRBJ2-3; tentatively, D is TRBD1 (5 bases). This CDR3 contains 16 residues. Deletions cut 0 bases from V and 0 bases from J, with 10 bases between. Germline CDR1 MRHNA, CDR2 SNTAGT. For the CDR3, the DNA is TGTGCCAGCAGTGACTCGAGGACAACCAGCACAGATACGCAGTATTTT. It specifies CASSDSRTTSTDTQYF.

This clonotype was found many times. CDR3 loop: CASSLGGREDTQYF. CDR3 DNA sequence: TGTGCCAGCAGTTTAGGCGGGAGAGAAGATACGCAGTATTTT. The rearrangement joins TRBV12-3 or TRBV12-4 to TRBJ2-3, with 7 bases matching TRBD2. V shed 1 base and J 5 bases; nucleotides not matched to a gene: 3. The CDR3 totals 14 residues.

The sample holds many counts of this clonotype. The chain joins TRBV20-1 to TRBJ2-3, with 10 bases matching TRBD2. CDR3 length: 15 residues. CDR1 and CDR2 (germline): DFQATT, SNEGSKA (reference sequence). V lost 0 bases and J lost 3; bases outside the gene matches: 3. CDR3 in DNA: TGCAGTGCTAGAGATCTACTAGCGGGGACAGATACGCAGTATTTT. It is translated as CSARDLLAGTDTQYF.